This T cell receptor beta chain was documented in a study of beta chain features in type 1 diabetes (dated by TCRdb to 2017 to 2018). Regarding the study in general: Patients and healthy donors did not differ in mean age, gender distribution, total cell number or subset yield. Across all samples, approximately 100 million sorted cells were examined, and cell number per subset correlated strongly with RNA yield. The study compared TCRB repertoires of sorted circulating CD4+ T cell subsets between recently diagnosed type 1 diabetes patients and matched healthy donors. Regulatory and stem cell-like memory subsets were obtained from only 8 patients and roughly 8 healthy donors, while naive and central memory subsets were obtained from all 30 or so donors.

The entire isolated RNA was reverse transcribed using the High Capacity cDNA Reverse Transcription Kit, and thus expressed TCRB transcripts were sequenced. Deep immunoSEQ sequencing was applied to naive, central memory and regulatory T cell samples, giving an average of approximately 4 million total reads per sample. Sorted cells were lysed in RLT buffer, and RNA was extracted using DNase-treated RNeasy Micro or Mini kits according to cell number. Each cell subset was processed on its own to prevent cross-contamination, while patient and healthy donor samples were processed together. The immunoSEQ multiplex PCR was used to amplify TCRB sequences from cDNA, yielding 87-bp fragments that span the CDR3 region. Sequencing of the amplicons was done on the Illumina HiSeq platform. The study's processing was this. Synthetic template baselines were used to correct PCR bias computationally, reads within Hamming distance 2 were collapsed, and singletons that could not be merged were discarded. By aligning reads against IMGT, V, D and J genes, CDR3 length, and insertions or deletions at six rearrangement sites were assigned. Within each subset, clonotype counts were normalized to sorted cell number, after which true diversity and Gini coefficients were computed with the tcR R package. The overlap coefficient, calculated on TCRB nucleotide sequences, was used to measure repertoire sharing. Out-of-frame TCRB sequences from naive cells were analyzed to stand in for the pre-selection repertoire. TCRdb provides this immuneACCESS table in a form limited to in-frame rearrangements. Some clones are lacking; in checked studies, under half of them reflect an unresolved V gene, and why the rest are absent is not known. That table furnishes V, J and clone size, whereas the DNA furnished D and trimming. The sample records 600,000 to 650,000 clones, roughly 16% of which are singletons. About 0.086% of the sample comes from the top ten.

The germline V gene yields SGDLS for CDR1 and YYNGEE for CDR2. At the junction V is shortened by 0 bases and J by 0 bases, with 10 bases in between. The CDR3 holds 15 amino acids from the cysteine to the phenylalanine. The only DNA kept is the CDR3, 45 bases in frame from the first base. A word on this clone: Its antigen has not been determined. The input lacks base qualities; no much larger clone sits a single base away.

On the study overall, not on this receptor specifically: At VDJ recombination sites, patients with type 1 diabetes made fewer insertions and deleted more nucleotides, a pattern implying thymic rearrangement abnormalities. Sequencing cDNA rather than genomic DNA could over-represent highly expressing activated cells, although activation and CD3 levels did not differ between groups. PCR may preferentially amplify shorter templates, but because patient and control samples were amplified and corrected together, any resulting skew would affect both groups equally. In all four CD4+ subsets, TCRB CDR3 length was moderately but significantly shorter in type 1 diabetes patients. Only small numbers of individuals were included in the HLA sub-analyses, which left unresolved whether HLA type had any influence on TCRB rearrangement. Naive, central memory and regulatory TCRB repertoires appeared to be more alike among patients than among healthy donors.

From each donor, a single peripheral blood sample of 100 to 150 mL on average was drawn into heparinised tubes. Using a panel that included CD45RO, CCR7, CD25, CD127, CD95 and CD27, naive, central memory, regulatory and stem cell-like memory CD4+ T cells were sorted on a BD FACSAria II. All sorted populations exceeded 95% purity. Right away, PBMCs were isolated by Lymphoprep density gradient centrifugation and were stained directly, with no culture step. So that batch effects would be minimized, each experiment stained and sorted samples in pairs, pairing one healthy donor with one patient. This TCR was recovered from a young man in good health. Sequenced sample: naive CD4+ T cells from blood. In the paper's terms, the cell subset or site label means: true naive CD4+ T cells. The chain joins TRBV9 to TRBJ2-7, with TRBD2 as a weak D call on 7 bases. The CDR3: CASSVGRGASYEQYF. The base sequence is TGTGCCAGCAGCGTAGGCCGGGGGGCCTCCTACGAGCAGTACTTC.